The 27 T cell receptor beta chains in this list originate from one sample, sequenced in a study of OX40 agonist ivuxolimab in advanced cancers. Measured with immunoSEQ multiplex PCR; TCRdb has only the in-frame clones, and not every one. Counted here are roughly 110,000 clones, approximately 90% occurring once; the ten biggest clones make up roughly 1.1%. The material sequenced was CD4+ or CD8+ T cells sorted from blood, taken in a trial of the OX40 agonist ivuxolimab. The receptors were gathered from an adult with an advanced solid tumor such as melanoma, head and neck, liver or kidney cancer.

The DNA of the CDR3 is TGTGCCAGCAGTTACTCGTCTAGCGGGACAGGTGAGCAGTTCTTC. This sequence encodes CASSYSSSGTGEQFF. J is TRBJ2-1 and V is TRBV6-5, with D perhaps TRBD2 (9 bases). Germline V gives CDR1 MNHEY, CDR2 SVGAGI. V dropped 0 bases and J dropped 9 bases, with 15 bases sitting between them. This CDR3 contains 15 residues.

V usage is TRBV5-1 and J usage is TRBJ2-1, with 13 positions matching TRBD2. J gave up 8 bases and V 3 bases, and 5 bases lay outside the gene matches. There are 15 residues in the CDR3. Germline V CDR1 and CDR2: SGHRS, YFSETQ. CDR3 sequence: CASSSGTSGIDEQFF. The CDR3 bases are TGCGCCAGCAGCTCTGGGACTAGCGGGATCGATGAGCAGTTCTTC. Combining the CDR3 with reference TRBV5-1 and TRBJ2-1 gives the whole variable domain KAGVTQTPRYLIKTRGQQVTLSCSPISGHRSVSWYQQTPGQGLQFLFEYFSETQRNKGNFPGRFSGRQFSNSRSEMNVSTLELGDSALYLCASSSGTSGIDEQFFGPGTRLTVL.

The rearrangement uses TRBV13 and TRBJ2-5; D not certain. The germline gives CDR1 PRHDT, CDR2 FYEKMQ (reference sequence). The CDR3 totals 11 residues. The V end was cut by 3 bases, the J end by 4 bases, with 3 bases between. The chain's CDR3 is CASSFRETQYF. The CDR3 region has the DNA TGTGCCAGCAGCTTCCGAGAGACCCAGTACTTC.

The J gene is TRBJ1-1, the V gene TRBV28, with D possibly TRBD1 on 5 matching bases. Germline CDR1 reads MDHEN; CDR2 reads SYDVKM. V dropped 2 bases and J dropped 5 bases, with 9 bases sitting between them. The CDR3 has 13 residues. The CDR3: CASSLGGATEAFF. The CDR3 nucleotides are TGTGCCAGCAGTTTAGGCGGGGCAACTGAAGCTTTCTTT.

The table lists this clone with a count of one. The rearrangement uses TRBV28 and TRBJ2-5; 7 bases are shared with TRBD2. V gave up 6 bases and J gave up 4 bases; unmatched junction bases: 8. There are 14 residues in the CDR3. CDR1 and CDR2 from the germline V gene are MDHEN and SYDVKM. The CDR3 here is CASRRTGGAETQYF. The CDR3 bases are TGTGCCAGCAGGAGGACGGGGGGAGCAGAGACCCAGTACTTC.

The rearrangement links TRBV28 to TRBJ2-7; possibly TRBD1 for D (6 bases). Per germline, CDR1 MDHEN and CDR2 SYDVKM. The CDR3 is made up of 15 amino acids. Trimming removed 5 bases at V and 0 bases at J, with 14 bases between. The CDR3 spells CASSLRRTVSYEQYF. CDR3 bases: TGTGCCAGCAGTCTAAGGCGGACAGTCTCCTACGAGCAGTACTTC.

The V gene is TRBV5-1, the J gene TRBJ1-1; D gene ambiguous. Trimming left V 5 bases short and J 0 bases short, with 11 bases between. The CDR3 spans 14 residues. Germline V gene sequence: CDR1 SGHRS, CDR2 YFSETQ. CDR3 bases: TGCGCCAGCAGGTCACAACTTCTGAACACTGAAGCTTTCTTT. Its protein product is CASRSQLLNTEAFF. The full variable domain, completed using reference TRBV5-1 and TRBJ1-1, is KAGVTQTPRYLIKTRGQQVTLSCSPISGHRSVSWYQQTPGQGLQFLFEYFSETQRNKGNFPGRFSGRQFSNSRSEMNVSTLELGDSALYLCASRSQLLNTEAFFGQGTRLTVV.

This clone occurred once. V usage is TRBV28 and J usage is TRBJ2-3; TRBD2 matches at 12 bases. The CDR3 spans 16 residues. The ends lost 4 bases at V and 2 bases at J; junction bases unmatched: 4. CDR1 and CDR2 (germline): MDHEN, SYDVKM. CDR3 amino acids: CASSSSGRAYTDTQYF. CDR3 nucleotides: TGTGCCAGCAGTTCTAGCGGGAGGGCCTACACAGATACGCAGTATTTT.

The CDR3 DNA sequence: TGTGCCAGCAGTACCGGCTACGAGCAGTACTTC. This sequence encodes CASSTGYEQYF. The rearrangement joins TRBV6-5 to TRBJ2-7; no clear D gene. Per germline, CDR1 MNHEY and CDR2 SVGAGI. V was cut by 5 bases and J by 3 bases, with 5 bases left in between. The CDR3 contains 11 residues.

The V call is TRBV15, the J call TRBJ1-5; D unclear. CDR3 length: 15 residues. The germline V gene encodes CDR1 LNHNV and CDR2 YYDKDF (reference sequence). The germline V and J ends were trimmed by 0 bases and 1 base, with 7 bases remaining between them. DNA for the CDR3: TGTGCCACCAGCAGAGACCCAAGAAGCAATCAGCCCCAGCATTTT. Protein: CATSRDPRSNQPQHF.

This clone was seen only once. The rearrangement uses TRBV18 and TRBJ2-7; D is uncertain. CDR1 is KGHSH and CDR2 is LQKENI in the germline V gene. This CDR3 is 19 amino acids long. V was cut by 1 base and J by 1 base, with 23 bases left in between. The CDR3 protein is CASSPQVRQPHVASYEQYF. The CDR3, as DNA: TGTGCCAGCTCACCACAAGTTAGGCAGCCTCATGTTGCGTCCTACGAGCAGTACTTC.

This chain joins TRBV7-9 and TRBJ2-5; D is unclear. V dropped 2 bases and J dropped 1 base, with 2 bases sitting between them. The CDR3 spans 12 residues. CDR1 and CDR2 from the germline V gene are SEHNR and FQNEAQ (reference sequence). The CDR3 sequence is CASSLIQETQYF. The DNA of the CDR3 is TGTGCCAGCAGCTTAATCCAAGAGACCCAGTACTTC.

V gene TRBV28 combines with J gene TRBJ2-2, with D perhaps TRBD1 or TRBD2 (5 bases each). Germline loops: CDR1 MDHEN, CDR2 SYDVKM. There are 16 residues in the CDR3. V dropped 6 bases and J dropped 0 bases, with 14 bases sitting between them. CDR3 amino acids: CASSHAGTTNTGELFF. CDR3 DNA: TGTGCCAGCAGCCACGCAGGGACGACGAACACCGGGGAGCTGTTTTTT.

The chain recombines TRBV7-2 with TRBJ1-2; maybe TRBD1 (6 bases). The CDR3 is made up of 14 amino acids. Germline V CDR1 and CDR2: SGHTA, FQGNSA. Between the trimmed V and J ends, which lost 1 base and 3 bases, there was a span of 9 bases. This chain's CDR3 is CASSLVGADYGYTF. In DNA, the CDR3 is TGTGCCAGCAGCTTAGTGGGGGCGGACTATGGCTACACCTTC.

Of note for this clone: With a much larger clone just one base away, this may be a read error. CDR3 bases: TGTGCCAGCAGCTTAGTTGGACTAGCCGGTGAGCAGTTCTTC. Translation gives CASSLVGLAGEQFF. This chain connects TRBV7-6 to TRBJ2-1, with 8 bases that match TRBD2. CDR3 length: 14 amino acids. With 1 base clipped from V and 9 bases from J, the junction kept 5 bases outside the gene matches. Germline values: CDR1 SGHVS, CDR2 FNYEAQ.

This clone occurred once. J is TRBJ2-7 and V is TRBV7-9, with a weak D call TRBD2 (6 bases). Trimming took off 4 bases at V and 2 bases at J, with 12 bases between the two ends. Looked up from germline, CDR1 is SEHNR and CDR2 is FQNEAQ (reference sequence). This CDR3 spans 14 amino acids. This CDR3 reads CASSSRDLPYEQYF. DNA for the CDR3: TGTGCCAGCAGCTCCCGGGACTTACCCTACGAGCAGTACTTC.

This chain links TRBV7-9 with TRBJ2-5; TRBD2 is a possible D gene (5 bases). Between the trimmed V and J ends, which lost 3 bases and 4 bases, there was a span of 12 bases. The CDR3 is 14 amino acids. Germline V lookup: CDR1 SEHNR, CDR2 FQNEAQ (reference sequence). CDR3 nucleotides: TGTGCCAGCAGCTTTAGTCCTAGCAGAGAGACCCAGTACTTC. It is translated as CASSFSPSRETQYF.

The chain couples TRBV9 to TRBJ2-1; 15 nucleotides align to TRBD2. In germline, CDR1 is SGDLS, CDR2 YYNGEE. J was trimmed by 5 bases and V by 2 bases; bases with no gene match: 8. The CDR3 contains 18 residues. The CDR3 region is CASSVRGTSGRLNNEQFF. The CDR3 DNA reads TGTGCCAGCAGCGTGCGCGGGACTAGCGGGAGGCTTAACAATGAGCAGTTCTTC.

The chain carries TRBV18 and TRBJ2-5, with D uncertain. Germline assignment: CDR1 KGHSH and CDR2 LQKENI. The CDR3 totals 13 residues. The germline V and J ends were trimmed by 2 bases and 3 bases, with 7 bases remaining between them. CDR3 sequence (DNA): TGTGCCAGCTCACCATTTACCAAAGAGACCCAGTACTTC. As protein: CASSPFTKETQYF.

The chain links TRBV19 to TRBJ1-4; 8 positions match TRBD1. The CDR3 sequence is 16 residues long. Germline CDR1 reads LNHDA; CDR2 reads SQIVND (reference sequence). The V gene end was trimmed by 5 bases and the J gene end by 6 bases; junction bases not matched to a gene: 11. CDR3 sequence (DNA): TGTGCCAGTAGTCCAAGAGCAGGGGGCATGGATGAAAAACTGTTTTTT. Translation gives CASSPRAGGMDEKLFF. Full variable domain (rest looked up from reference TRBV19 and TRBJ1-4): DGGITQSPKYLFRKEGQNVTLSCEQNLNHDAMYWYRQDPGQGLRLIYYSQIVNDFQKGDIAEGYSVSREKKESFPLTVTSAQKNPTAFYLCASSPRAGGMDEKLFFGSGTQLSVL.

This rearrangement joins TRBV7-3 to TRBJ2-1; D ambiguous. Germline V lookup: CDR1 SGHTA, CDR2 FQGTGA. This CDR3 region has 14 residues. V was shortened by 2 bases and J by 3 bases, with 8 bases between the two germline ends. The CDR3 DNA reads as TGTGCCAGCAGCTTATCCCAGGACTACAATGAGCAGTTCTTC. Its translation is CASSLSQDYNEQFF. The variable domain in full, completed from reference TRBV7-3 and TRBJ2-1, reads GAGVSQTPSNKVTEKGKYVELRCDPISGHTALYWYRQSLGQGPEFLIYFQGTGAADDSGLPNDRFFAVRPEGSVSTLKIQRTERGDSAVYLCASSLSQDYNEQFFGPGTRLTVL.

V gene TRBV7-6 combines with J gene TRBJ1-5, with a weak D call TRBD1 (6 bases). CDR3 length: 13 amino acids. The germline V gene has CDR1 SGHVS and CDR2 FNYEAQ. V gave up 2 bases and J gave up 4 bases, with 6 bases separating them. The CDR3 is CASSLQGNQPQHF. The CDR3, as DNA: TGTGCCAGCAGCTTACAGGGGAATCAGCCCCAGCATTTT.

CDR3 sequence: CASSFSSGLLNTEAFF. The DNA of the CDR3 is TGTGCCAGCAGTTTCTCTTCGGGACTTTTAAACACTGAAGCTTTCTTT. This rearrangement joins TRBV27 to TRBJ1-1, with TRBD1 as a possible D gene (5 bases). This CDR3 is built from 16 residues. Per the germline V gene, CDR1 is MNHEY and CDR2 is SMNVEV (reference sequence). V was clipped by 3 bases and J by 2 bases, with 16 bases between them.

V gene TRBV6-8 combines with J gene TRBJ1-1; no definite D call. This CDR3 has 15 amino acids. Germline V gene data show CDR1 as MNHGY and CDR2 as SAAAGT. The ends were cut back, 6 bases at V and 4 bases at J, with 18 bases in the middle. Here the CDR3 reads CASSLVKGRVTEAFF. The CDR3 DNA is TGTGCCAGCAGCCTGGTTAAAGGGCGGGTCACTGAAGCTTTCTTT.

The chain employs TRBV2 and TRBJ2-5; 8 nucleotides agree with TRBD1. With the DNA end fitting TRBJ2-7 better, the J assignment may be wrong. Germline CDR1 SNHLY, CDR2 FYNNEI. The CDR3 extends over 15 amino acids. Here the CDR3 reads CASSSQGELSYEQYF. For the CDR3, the DNA is TGTGCCAGCAGCTCACAGGGGGAGTTATCCTACGAGCAGTACTTC.

This clone has a handful of counts. The chain has TRBV6-1 and TRBJ2-1; D may correspond to TRBD1 or TRBD2 (6 bases each). Trimming stripped 4 bases from V and 6 bases from J, with 10 bases between. Germline V gene sequence: CDR1 MNHNS, CDR2 SASEGT. The CDR3 has 13 residues. CDR3 region: CASSVGGGNEQFF. The CDR3 bases are TGTGCCAGCAGTGTCGGAGGGGGCAATGAGCAGTTCTTC.

With regard to this clone: The junction departs from the called germline gene at one end, perhaps through a read error. This rearrangement joins TRBV10-1 to TRBJ2-7; 7 bases align to TRBD1. Germline V CDR1 and CDR2: WNHNN, SYGVQD (reference sequence). The CDR3 extends over 14 amino acids. The CDR3 region is CANSRDSTSYEQYF. CDR3 coding DNA: TGCGCCAACAGTCGGGACAGCACTTCCTACGAGCAGTACTTC.